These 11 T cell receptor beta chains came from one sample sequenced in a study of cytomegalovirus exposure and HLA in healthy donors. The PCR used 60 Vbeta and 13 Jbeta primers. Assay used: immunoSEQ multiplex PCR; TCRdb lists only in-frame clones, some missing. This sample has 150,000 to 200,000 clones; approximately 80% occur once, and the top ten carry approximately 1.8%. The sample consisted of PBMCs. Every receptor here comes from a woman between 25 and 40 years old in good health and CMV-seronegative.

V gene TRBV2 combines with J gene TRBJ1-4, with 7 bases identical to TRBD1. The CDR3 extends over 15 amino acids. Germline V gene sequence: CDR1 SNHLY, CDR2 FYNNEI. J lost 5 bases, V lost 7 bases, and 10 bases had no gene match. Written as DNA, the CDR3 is TGTGCCAGCAAAGGAATGGGACAGACAAATGAAAAACTGTTTTTT. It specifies CASKGMGQTNEKLFF.

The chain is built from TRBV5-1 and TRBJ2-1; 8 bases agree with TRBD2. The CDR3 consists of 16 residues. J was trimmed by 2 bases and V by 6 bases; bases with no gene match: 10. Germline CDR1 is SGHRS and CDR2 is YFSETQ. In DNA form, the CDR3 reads TGCGCCAGCAACCTATTCCGGGGGGGGGCCTACAATGAGCAGTTCTTC. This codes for CASNLFRGGAYNEQFF.

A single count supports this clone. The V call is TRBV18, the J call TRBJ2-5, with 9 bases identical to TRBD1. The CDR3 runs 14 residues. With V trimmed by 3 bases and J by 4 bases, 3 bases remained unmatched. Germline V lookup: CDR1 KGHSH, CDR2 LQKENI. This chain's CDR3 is CASSPSGQGETQYF. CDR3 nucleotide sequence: TGTGCCAGCTCACCGTCGGGACAGGGAGAGACCCAGTACTTC.

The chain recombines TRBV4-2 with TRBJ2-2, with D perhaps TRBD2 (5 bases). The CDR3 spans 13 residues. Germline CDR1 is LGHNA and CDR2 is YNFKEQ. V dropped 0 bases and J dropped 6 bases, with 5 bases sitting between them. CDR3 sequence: CASSQERAGELFF. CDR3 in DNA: TGTGCCAGCAGCCAAGAGAGGGCCGGGGAGCTGTTTTTT.

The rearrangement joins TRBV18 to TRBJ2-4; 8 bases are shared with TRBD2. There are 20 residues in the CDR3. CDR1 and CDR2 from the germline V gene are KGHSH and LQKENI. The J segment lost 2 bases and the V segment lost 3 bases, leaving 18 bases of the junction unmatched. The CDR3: CASSPGSYGGAVQPKNIQYF. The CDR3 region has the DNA TGTGCCAGCTCACCTGGGTCTTACGGGGGGGCCGTCCAGCCCAAAAACATTCAGTACTTC.

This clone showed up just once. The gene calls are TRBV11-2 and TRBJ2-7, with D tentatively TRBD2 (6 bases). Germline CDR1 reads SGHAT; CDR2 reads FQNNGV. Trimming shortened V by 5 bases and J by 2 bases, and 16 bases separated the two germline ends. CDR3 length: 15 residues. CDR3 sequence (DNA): TGTGCCAGCAGCCACCTTGGGACTTATACCTACGAGCAGTACTTC. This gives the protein CASSHLGTYTYEQYF.

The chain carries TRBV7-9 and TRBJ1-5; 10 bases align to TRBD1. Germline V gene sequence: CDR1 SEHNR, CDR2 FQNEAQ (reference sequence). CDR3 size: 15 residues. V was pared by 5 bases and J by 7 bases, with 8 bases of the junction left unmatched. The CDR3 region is CASSPGTGEGQPQHF. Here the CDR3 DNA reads TGTGCCAGCAGCCCCGGGACAGGGGAGGGGCAGCCCCAGCATTTT.

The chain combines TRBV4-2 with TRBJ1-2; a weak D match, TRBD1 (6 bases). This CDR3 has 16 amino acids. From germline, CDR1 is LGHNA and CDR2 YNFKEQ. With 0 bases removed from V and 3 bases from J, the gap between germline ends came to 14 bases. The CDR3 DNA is TGTGCCAGCAGCCAAGATTTTAGGGGGATTGACTATGGCTACACCTTC. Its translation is CASSQDFRGIDYGYTF.

CDR3 nucleotide sequence: TGTGCCAGCAGTATGCAACCAGGGGGCGCGGAGAATGGCTACACCTTC. Translation gives CASSMQPGGAENGYTF. This chain connects TRBV2 to TRBJ1-2; 8 bases are shared with TRBD1. CDR1 is SNHLY and CDR2 is FYNNEI in the germline V gene. The trim removed 5 bases at V and 6 bases at J, leaving 14 bases unmatched. This CDR3 has 16 residues.

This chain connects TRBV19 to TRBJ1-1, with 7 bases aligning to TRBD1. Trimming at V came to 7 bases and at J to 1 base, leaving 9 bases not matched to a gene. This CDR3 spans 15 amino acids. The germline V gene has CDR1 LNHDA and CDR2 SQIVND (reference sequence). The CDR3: CASIAQGTANTEAFF. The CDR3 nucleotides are TGTGCCAGTATCGCGCAGGGGACAGCGAACACTGAAGCTTTCTTT.

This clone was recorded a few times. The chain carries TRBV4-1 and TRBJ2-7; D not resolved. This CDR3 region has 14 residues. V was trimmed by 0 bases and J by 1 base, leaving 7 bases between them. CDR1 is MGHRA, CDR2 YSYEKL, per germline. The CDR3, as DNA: TGCGCCAGCAGCCAAGATCCCCAGTCCTACGAGCAGTACTTC. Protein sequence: CASSQDPQSYEQYF.